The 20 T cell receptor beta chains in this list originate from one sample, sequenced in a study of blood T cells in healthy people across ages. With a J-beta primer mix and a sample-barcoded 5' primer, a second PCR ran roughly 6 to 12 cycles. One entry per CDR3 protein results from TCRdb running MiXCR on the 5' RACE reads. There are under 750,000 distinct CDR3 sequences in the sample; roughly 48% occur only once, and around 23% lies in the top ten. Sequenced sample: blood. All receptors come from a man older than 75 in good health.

The CDR3 reads CASSVEAILNEQFF. The CDR3 coding sequence is TGTGCCAGCAGCGTAGAAGCTATCCTCAATGAGCAGTTCTTC. The chain couples TRBV9 to TRBJ2-1; D gene ambiguous. The V gene's germline CDR1 is SGDLS and CDR2 YYNGEE. Trimming shortened V by 0 bases and J by 6 bases, and 10 bases separated the two germline ends. The CDR3 runs to 14 residues.

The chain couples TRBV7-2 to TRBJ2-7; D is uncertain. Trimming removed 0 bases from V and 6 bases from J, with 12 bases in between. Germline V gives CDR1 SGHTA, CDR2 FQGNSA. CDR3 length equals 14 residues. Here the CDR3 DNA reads TGTGCCAGCAGCTTAGCCGGCCTTATCTCCGAGCAGTACTTC. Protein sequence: CASSLAGLISEQYF.

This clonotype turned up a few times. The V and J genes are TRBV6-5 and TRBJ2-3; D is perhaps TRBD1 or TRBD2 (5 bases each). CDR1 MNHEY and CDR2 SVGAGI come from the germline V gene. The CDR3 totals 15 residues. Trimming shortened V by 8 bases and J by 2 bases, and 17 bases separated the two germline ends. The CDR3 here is CASRNGARFTDTQYF. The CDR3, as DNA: TGTGCCAGCCGGAACGGGGCCAGATTCACAGATACGCAGTATTTT.

CDR3: CASSSRRTGKVGTEAFF. The CDR3 DNA follows: TGTGCCAGCAGTTCCAGGAGGACAGGGAAAGTTGGCACTGAAGCTTTCTTT. The chain has TRBV28 and TRBJ1-1; 8 nucleotides agree with TRBD1. This CDR3 is built from 17 residues. J gave up 4 bases and V 4 bases, and 14 bases lay outside the gene matches. Germline V lookup: CDR1 MDHEN, CDR2 SYDVKM.

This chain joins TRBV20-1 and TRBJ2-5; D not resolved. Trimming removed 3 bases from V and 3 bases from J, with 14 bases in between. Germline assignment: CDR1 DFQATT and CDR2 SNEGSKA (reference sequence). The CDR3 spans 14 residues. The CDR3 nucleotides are TGCAGTGCTAGTGGGCGGTGGCAGAAAGAGACCCAGTACTTC. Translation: CSASGRWQKETQYF.

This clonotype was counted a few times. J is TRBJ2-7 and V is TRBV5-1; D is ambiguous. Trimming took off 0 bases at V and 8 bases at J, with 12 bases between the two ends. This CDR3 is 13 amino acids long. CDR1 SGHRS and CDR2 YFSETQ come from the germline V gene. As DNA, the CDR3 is TGCGCCAGCAGCTTGGATACACTCTTCCAGCAGTACTTC. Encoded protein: CASSLDTLFQQYF.

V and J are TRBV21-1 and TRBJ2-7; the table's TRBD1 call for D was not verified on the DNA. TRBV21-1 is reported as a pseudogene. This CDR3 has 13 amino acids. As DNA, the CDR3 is TGTGCCAGCAGCAAATCGGGGGGGTACGAGCAGTACTTC. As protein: CASSKSGGYEQYF.

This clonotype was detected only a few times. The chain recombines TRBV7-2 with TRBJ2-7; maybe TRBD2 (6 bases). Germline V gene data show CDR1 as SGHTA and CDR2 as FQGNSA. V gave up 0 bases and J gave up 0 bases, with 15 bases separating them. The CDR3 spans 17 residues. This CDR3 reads CASSLARGGPSSYEQYF. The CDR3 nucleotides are TGTGCCAGCAGCTTAGCGCGGGGCGGGCCGAGCTCCTACGAGCAGTACTTC.

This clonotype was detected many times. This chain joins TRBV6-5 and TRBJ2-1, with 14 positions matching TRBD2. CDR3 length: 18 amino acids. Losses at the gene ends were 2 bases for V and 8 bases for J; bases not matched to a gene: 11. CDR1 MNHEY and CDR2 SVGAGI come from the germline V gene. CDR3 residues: CASSYTRTSGGPRYEQFF. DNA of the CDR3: TGTGCCAGCAGTTACACGCGGACTAGCGGGGGGCCCCGGTATGAGCAGTTCTTC.

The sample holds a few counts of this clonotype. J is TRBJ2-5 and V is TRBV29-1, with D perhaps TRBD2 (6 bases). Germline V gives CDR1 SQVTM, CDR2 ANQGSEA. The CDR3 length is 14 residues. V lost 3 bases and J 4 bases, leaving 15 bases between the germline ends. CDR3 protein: CSVDRGREVETQYF. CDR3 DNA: TGCAGCGTTGATCGCGGCAGGGAGGTAGAGACCCAGTACTTC.

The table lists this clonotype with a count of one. The CDR3 DNA is TGTGCCAGCAGTTCCCGGGGTAGCGGGGGGCTAACGAACACCGGGGAGCTGTTTTTT. Translating it yields CASSSRGSGGLTNTGELFF. V usage is TRBV12-3 or TRBV12-4 and J usage is TRBJ2-2; 10 nucleotides agree with TRBD2. The CDR3 runs 19 residues. J was trimmed by 0 bases and V by 4 bases; bases with no gene match: 11.

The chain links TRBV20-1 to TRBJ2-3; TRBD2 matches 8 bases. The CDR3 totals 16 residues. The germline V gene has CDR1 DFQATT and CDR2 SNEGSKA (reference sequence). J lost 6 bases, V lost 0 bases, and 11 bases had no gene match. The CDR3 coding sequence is TGCAGTGCTAGAGATCTGGCTAGCGGGCGGAAGGATACGCAGTATTTT. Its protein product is CSARDLASGRKDTQYF.

DNA for the CDR3: TGTGCCAGCAACCACGGAGGACAGGGAGAGACCCAGTACTTC. Its protein is CASNHGGQGETQYF. V is TRBV28 and J is TRBJ2-5; 8 bases agree with TRBD1. Trimming cost V 7 bases and J 4 bases; bases outside gene matches: 8. The CDR3 spans 14 residues. Germline CDR1 MDHEN, CDR2 SYDVKM.

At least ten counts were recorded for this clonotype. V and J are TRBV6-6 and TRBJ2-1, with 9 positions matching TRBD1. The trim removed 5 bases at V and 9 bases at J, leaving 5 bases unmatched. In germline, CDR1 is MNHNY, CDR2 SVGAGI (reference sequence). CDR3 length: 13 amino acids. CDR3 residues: CASSDRQGGEQFF. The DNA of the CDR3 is TGTGCCAGCAGTGACCGACAGGGGGGTGAGCAGTTCTTC.

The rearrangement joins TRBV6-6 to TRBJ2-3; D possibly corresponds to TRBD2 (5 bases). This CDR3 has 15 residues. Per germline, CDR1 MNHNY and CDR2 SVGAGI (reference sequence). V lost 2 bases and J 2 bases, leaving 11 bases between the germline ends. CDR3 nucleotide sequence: TGTGCCAGCAGTTACGTAGCTAGCAACACAGATACGCAGTATTTT. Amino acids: CASSYVASNTDTQYF.

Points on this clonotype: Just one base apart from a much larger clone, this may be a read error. The chain's CDR3 is CVSSYRSPRSDTQYF. In nucleotides, the CDR3 is TGTGTCAGCAGTTACCGTTCCCCGAGGTCAGATACGCAGTATTTT. J is TRBJ2-3 and V is TRBV6-5; D not resolved. Germline-derived CDR1 and CDR2 are MNHEY and SVGAGI. This CDR3 spans 15 amino acids.

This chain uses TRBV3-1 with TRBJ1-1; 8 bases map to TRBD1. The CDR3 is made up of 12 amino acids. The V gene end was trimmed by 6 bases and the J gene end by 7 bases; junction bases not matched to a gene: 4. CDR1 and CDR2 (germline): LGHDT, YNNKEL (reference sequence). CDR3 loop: CASSPTGVEAFF. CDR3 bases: TGTGCCAGCAGTCCGACAGGGGTTGAAGCTTTCTTT. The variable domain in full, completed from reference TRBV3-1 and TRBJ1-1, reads DTAVSQTPKYLVTQMGNDKSIKCEQNLGHDTMYWYKQDSKKFLKIMFSYNNKELIINETVPNRFSPKSPDKAHLNLHINSLELGDSAVYFCASSPTGVEAFFGQGTRLTVV.

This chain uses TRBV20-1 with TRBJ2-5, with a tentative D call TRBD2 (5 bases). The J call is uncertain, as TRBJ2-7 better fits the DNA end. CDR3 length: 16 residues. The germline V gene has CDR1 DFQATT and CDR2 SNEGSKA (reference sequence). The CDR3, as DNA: TGCAGTGCTAGAGATGAGGGAAGACCTCAGCCTTACGAGCAGTACTTC. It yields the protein CSARDEGRPQPYEQYF.

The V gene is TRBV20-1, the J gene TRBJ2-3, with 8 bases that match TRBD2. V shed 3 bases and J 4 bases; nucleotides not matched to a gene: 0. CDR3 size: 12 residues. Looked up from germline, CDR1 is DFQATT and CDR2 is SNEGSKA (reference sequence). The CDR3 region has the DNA TGCAGTGCTAGGACTAGCGCAGATACGCAGTATTTT. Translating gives CSARTSADTQYF.

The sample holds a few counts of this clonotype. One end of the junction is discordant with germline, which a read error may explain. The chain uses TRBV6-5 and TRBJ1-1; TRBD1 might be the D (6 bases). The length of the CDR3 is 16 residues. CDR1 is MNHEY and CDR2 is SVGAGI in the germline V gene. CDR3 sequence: CASSYELLRGDTVAFF. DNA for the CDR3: TGTGCCAGCAGTTACGAGTTGTTGAGGGGGGACACTGTAGCTTTCTTT.